This entry features one T cell receptor beta chain sequence. Its matching antigen is unknown. The data derive from a study of OX40 agonist ivuxolimab in advanced cancers. Study-wide background: Patients were treated with ivuxolimab, an agonistic anti-OX40 (CD134) antibody. Partial responses were achieved by three patients: one hepatocellular carcinoma, two cutaneous melanoma. Study-wide results and limits: The specificity for antigen of the expanded peripheral T cells was not determined.

Produced via immunoSEQ multiplex PCR; TCRdb's table is partial and in-frame only. The sample consists of about 100,000 clones, less than 95% of them appearing once. Sequenced material: CD4+ or CD8+ T cells sorted from blood, taken in a trial of the OX40 agonist ivuxolimab. This receptor was identified in an adult with an advanced solid tumor such as melanoma, head and neck, liver or kidney cancer.

CDR3 DNA: TGTGCCTCACACGGAGCCCGGGGGGAGCAGTACTTC. Translated, it gives CASHGARGEQYF. The chain couples TRBV11-1 to TRBJ2-7; D possibly corresponds to TRBD2 (6 bases). V lost 11 bases and J 7 bases, leaving 18 bases between the germline ends. The CDR3 is 12 residues long. Germline assignment: CDR1 SGHAT and CDR2 FQDESV (reference sequence).